These 18 T cell receptor beta chains were all obtained from the same sample, sequenced in a study of Tregs in tolerant kidney transplant recipients. Here immunoSEQ multiplex PCR was the method, and the copy in TCRdb shows in-frame clones only, minus some. Altogether 75,000 to 95,000 clones are present, roughly 92% being singletons, with the ten largest covering about 4.9%. Sequenced sample: CD8+ T cells from blood. The receptor set was obtained from a human donor in good health.

The chain uses TRBV5-4 and TRBJ2-3; 7 positions match TRBD2. Germline V gives CDR1 SGHNT, CDR2 YYREEE (reference sequence). After removal of 4 bases from V and 0 bases from J, the junction contained 5 bases not matched to a gene. CDR3 length equals 15 residues. CDR3 loop: CASSILGGSTDTQYF. The CDR3 DNA sequence: TGTGCCAGCAGCATCCTGGGGGGGAGCACAGATACGCAGTATTTT.

This rearrangement joins TRBV11-2 to TRBJ2-3; D might be TRBD1 (6 bases). The CDR3 totals 13 residues. Trimming shortened V by 5 bases and J by 6 bases, and 12 bases separated the two germline ends. From germline, CDR1 is SGHAT and CDR2 FQNNGV. The CDR3, as DNA: TGTGCCAGCAGCCGCTCAGGGGAGGATACGCAGTATTTT. It is translated as CASSRSGEDTQYF.

This chain uses TRBV7-9 with TRBJ1-1; TRBD1 might be the D (5 bases). Germline V gene lookup returns CDR1 SEHNR and CDR2 FQNEAQ (reference sequence). V lost 1 base to trimming and J lost 10 bases, with 10 bases between them. The CDR3 has 12 residues. The CDR3 spells CASSLEGEGAFF. DNA of the CDR3: TGTGCCAGCAGCTTAGAAGGGGAAGGAGCTTTCTTT.

The chain is built from TRBV7-4 and TRBJ1-5; D remains unclear. This CDR3 contains 13 residues. The V gene's germline CDR1 is SGHVT and CDR2 SQSDAQ. The germline V and J ends were trimmed by 5 bases and 0 bases, with 5 bases remaining between them. CDR3 coding DNA: TGTGCCAGCAGCAGTAATAGCAATCAGCCCCAGCATTTT. Encoded protein: CASSSNSNQPQHF.

V is TRBV6-6 and J is TRBJ1-1; D remains unclear. Trimming left V 6 bases short and J 1 base short, with 15 bases between. CDR1 MNHNY and CDR2 SVGAGI come from the germline V gene (reference sequence). This CDR3 contains 15 residues. The chain's CDR3 is CASSPTGSENTEAFF. The CDR3 DNA follows: TGTGCCAGCAGCCCGACGGGGAGTGAGAACACTGAAGCTTTCTTT.

Only one count was recorded for this clone. V usage is TRBV9 and J usage is TRBJ2-1; D may be TRBD1 or TRBD2 (6 bases each). The CDR3 consists of 15 residues. Germline V gives CDR1 SGDLS, CDR2 YYNGEE. The V and J ends lost 0 bases and 8 bases respectively, with 15 bases between them. CDR3: CASSVGGAGSDEQFF. The CDR3 DNA reads TGTGCCAGCAGCGTAGGGGGGGCCGGCTCCGATGAGCAGTTCTTC.

The chain is built from TRBV30 and TRBJ1-4; maybe TRBD1 (5 bases). Trimming stripped 2 bases from V and 8 bases from J, with 15 bases between. The CDR3 runs to 14 residues. CDR1 and CDR2 (germline): GTSNPN, SVGIG (reference sequence). The CDR3 region has the DNA TGTGCCTGGAGTACGGAGGGGATAGGGGAAAAACTGTTTTTT. This codes for CAWSTEGIGEKLFF.

J is TRBJ1-2 and V is TRBV6-5; D is undetermined. Germline-derived CDR1 and CDR2 are MNHEY and SVGAGI. The CDR3 has 13 amino acids. V was pared by 4 bases and J by 1 base, with 7 bases between. In DNA form, the CDR3 reads TGTGCCAGCAGTTGGGGTCTTAACTATGGCTACACCTTC. This translates into CASSWGLNYGYTF.

The chain recombines TRBV27 with TRBJ1-2; TRBD1 might be the D (6 bases). The CDR3 spans 13 residues. CDR1 is MNHEY and CDR2 is SMNVEV in the germline V gene (reference sequence). Trimming removed 5 bases from V and 4 bases from J, with 11 bases in between. As DNA, the CDR3 is TGTGCCAGCAGTCCCCGGGACACCTATGGCTACACCTTC. It is translated as CASSPRDTYGYTF.

The gene calls are TRBV5-6 and TRBJ1-3, with a tentative D call TRBD1 (6 bases). In germline, CDR1 is SGHDT, CDR2 YYEEEE. CDR3 length equals 15 residues. Deletions cut 3 bases from V and 4 bases from J, with 14 bases between. The CDR3 coding sequence is TGTGCCAGCAGCTGGGGGGGCATGGTGGGAAACACCATATATTTT. Translating it yields CASSWGGMVGNTIYF.

CDR3 loop: CAWRSRGFYYEQYF. Here the CDR3 DNA reads TGTGCCTGGAGGAGCAGGGGTTTCTACTACGAGCAGTACTTC. This chain uses TRBV30 with TRBJ2-7; tentatively, D is TRBD1 (6 bases). This CDR3 is built from 14 residues. The V end lost 3 bases, the J end lost 3 bases, and 15 bases lay between the germline ends. CDR1 is GTSNPN, CDR2 SVGIG, per germline (reference sequence).

This clone came up once. V and J are TRBV9 and TRBJ2-1; 8 bases are shared with TRBD2. Unmatched junction bases numbered 4, after V lost 2 bases and J lost 3 bases. Germline V gene data show CDR1 as SGDLS and CDR2 as YYNGEE. This CDR3 is 15 amino acids long. The DNA for the CDR3 is TGTGCCAGCAGCGTGTCAAGCGGGGGCTACAATGAGCAGTTCTTC. Translation gives CASSVSSGGYNEQFF.

V gene TRBV10-3 combines with J gene TRBJ2-5; 12 bases fit TRBD1. Trimming cost V 8 bases and J 4 bases; bases outside gene matches: 17. This CDR3 spans 18 amino acids. Germline assignment: CDR1 ENHRY and CDR2 SYGVKD. CDR3 nucleotide sequence: TGTGCCATCGGGGTTACCTCTCGGGACAGGGGGCCGGGAGAGACCCAGTACTTC. This encodes CAIGVTSRDRGPGETQYF.

The chain uses TRBV7-2 and TRBJ2-5, with 15 nucleotides matching TRBD2. After removal of 5 bases from V and 1 base from J, the junction contained 2 bases not matched to a gene. The CDR3 has 16 residues. Germline assignment: CDR1 SGHTA and CDR2 FQGNSA. This CDR3 is CASSEGLAGGQETQYF. CDR3 coding DNA: TGTGCCAGCAGCGAGGGACTAGCGGGGGGCCAAGAGACCCAGTACTTC.

V is TRBV27 and J is TRBJ2-7, with TRBD1 identical over 7 bases. Germline trimming cut 6 bases from V and 6 bases from J; bases unmatched to any gene: 5. This CDR3 region has 12 residues. Germline CDR1 reads MNHEY; CDR2 reads SMNVEV (reference sequence). The CDR3 coding sequence is TGTGCCAGCAGCATACAGGGGACCGAGCAGTACTTC. Translated: CASSIQGTEQYF.

V usage is TRBV7-9 and J usage is TRBJ1-2; D possibly corresponds to TRBD1 (6 bases). Per germline, CDR1 SEHNR and CDR2 FQNEAQ (reference sequence). The CDR3 totals 14 residues. V shed 4 bases and J shed 12 bases, with 21 bases lying between them. Written as DNA, the CDR3 is TGTGCCAGCAGCTCGGGGGACACACACAACTCTCACACCTTC. This sequence encodes CASSSGDTHNSHTF.

This rearrangement joins TRBV5-5 to TRBJ1-4; D is perhaps TRBD1 (5 bases). CDR1 is SGHKS, CDR2 YYEKEE, per germline (reference sequence). Deletions cut 0 bases from V and 6 bases from J, with 18 bases between. This CDR3 is 17 amino acids long. The CDR3 loop reads CASSLVQGFSADEKLFF. Here the CDR3 DNA reads TGTGCCAGCAGCTTGGTTCAGGGTTTCTCGGCGGATGAAAAACTGTTTTTT.

This sequence joins TRBV4-1 and TRBJ1-2, with D perhaps TRBD1 (6 bases). Germline V gives CDR1 MGHRA, CDR2 YSYEKL. V was pared by 1 base and J by 0 bases, with 12 bases between. This CDR3 has 16 amino acids. This chain's CDR3 is CASSQGEDSPNYGYTF. The CDR3 nucleotides are TGCGCCAGCAGCCAAGGGGAGGACAGCCCTAACTATGGCTACACCTTC.